Shown below are 17 T cell receptor beta chains from a single sample sequenced in a study of blood T cells in healthy people across ages. The authors ran a second PCR of 7 to 11 cycles using a sample-barcoded 5' primer and a J-beta primer mix. TCRdb re-analysed the 5' RACE reads in MiXCR, keeping a single row per CDR3 protein. Of 1.2 million to 1.5 million distinct CDR3 sequences listed, 59% are singletons. Sequenced sample: blood. Receptors originate from a man between 18 and 29 years old in good health.

This clonotype was seen once. The rearrangement links TRBV3-1 to TRBJ2-7, with D possibly TRBD2 on 6 matching bases. V dropped 4 bases and J dropped 4 bases, with 14 bases sitting between them. This CDR3 is 14 amino acids long. Germline V lookup: CDR1 LGHDT, CDR2 YNNKEL (reference sequence). This chain's CDR3 is CASSPHTGEYEQYF. CDR3 coding DNA: TGTGCCAGCAGCCCCCACACGGGGGAGTACGAGCAGTACTTC.

The chain joins TRBV12-3 or TRBV12-4 to TRBJ1-2, with D unclear. V was clipped by 2 bases and J by 0 bases, with 13 bases between them. CDR3 length equals 16 residues. The CDR3 sequence is CASSLSKDVSNYGYTF. The CDR3 DNA is TGTGCCAGCAGTTTATCTAAGGACGTATCTAACTATGGCTACACCTTC.

The chain employs TRBV29-1 and TRBJ2-1, with D possibly matching TRBD2 (5 bases). The CDR3 has 12 residues. V dropped 7 bases and J dropped 0 bases, with 7 bases sitting between them. From germline, CDR1 is SQVTM and CDR2 ANQGSEA. The CDR3 region is CSAGSSYNEQFF. CDR3 nucleotide sequence: TGCAGCGCGGGGAGCTCCTACAATGAGCAGTTCTTC.

This rearrangement joins TRBV7-9 to TRBJ1-2; no firm D call. This CDR3 has 15 residues. V was clipped by 5 bases and J by 5 bases, with 18 bases between them. CDR1 and CDR2 (germline): SEHNR, FQNEAQ (reference sequence). CDR3 region: CASSQGRTRRYGYTF. CDR3 nucleotides: TGTGCCAGCAGCCAAGGGAGGACTCGCCGTTATGGCTACACCTTC.

The V and J genes are TRBV7-9 and TRBJ1-1, with 8 bases matching TRBD1. From germline, CDR1 is SEHNR and CDR2 FQNEAQ (reference sequence). This CDR3 has 17 amino acids. Trimming at V came to 5 bases and at J to 5 bases, leaving 16 bases not matched to a gene. The CDR3 bases are TGTGCCAGCAGCCCAATCTACGCGGACAGGGAGGAGACTGAAGCTTTCTTT. Translated, it gives CASSPIYADREETEAFF.

This clonotype was seen only once. The chain couples TRBV6-1 to TRBJ2-7, with D hard to call. CDR3 length: 10 residues. The germline V and J ends were trimmed by 7 bases and 2 bases, with 3 bases remaining between them. Germline V gene lookup returns CDR1 MNHNS and CDR2 SASEGT. CDR3 coding DNA: TGTGCCAGCAACGCCTACGAGCAGTACTTC. This codes for CASNAYEQYF.

This clonotype was counted a few times. The chain carries TRBV6-1 and TRBJ1-2; 10 nucleotides align to TRBD1. Trimming removed 7 bases from V and 3 bases from J; junction bases left unmatched: 11. This CDR3 comprises 16 residues. The germline V gene encodes CDR1 MNHNS and CDR2 SASEGT. CDR3 nucleotide sequence: TGTGCCAGCAAGACCGCCCGGGACAGGGGTTACTATGGCTACACCTTC. Residues: CASKTARDRGYYGYTF.

This clonotype showed up just a few times. The chain joins TRBV10-3 to TRBJ2-3; 12 nucleotides align to TRBD2. The germline V gene encodes CDR1 ENHRY and CDR2 SYGVKD. The CDR3 sequence is 16 residues long. V gave up 6 bases and J gave up 5 bases; unmatched junction bases: 9. In nucleotides, the CDR3 is TGTGCCATCAGGAATCGACTAGCGGGAGATGAAGATACGCAGTATTTT. Translating it yields CAIRNRLAGDEDTQYF.

For this clonotype: The junction does not match germline at one end; this may be a read error. The J gene is TRBJ2-3, the V gene TRBV4-2; TRBD2 agrees at 8 bases. Germline V gene lookup returns CDR1 LGHNA and CDR2 YNFKEQ. The CDR3 extends over 16 amino acids. CDR3 region: CASTEVAGILTDTQYF. CDR3 nucleotides: TGTGCCAGCACCGAGGTAGCGGGAATCCTCACAGATACACAGTATTTT.

The genes are TRBV4-1 and TRBJ2-1; D remains unclear. The CDR3 length is 17 residues. The ends were cut back, 1 base at V and 0 bases at J, with 13 bases in the middle. The V gene's germline CDR1 is MGHRA and CDR2 YSYEKL. The CDR3 reads CASSQVADLHSYNEQFF. In DNA, the CDR3 is TGCGCCAGCAGCCAAGTTGCAGACTTACACTCCTACAATGAGCAGTTCTTC.

The chain couples TRBV20-1 to TRBJ2-3; no clear D gene. In germline, CDR1 is DFQATT, CDR2 SNEGSKA (reference sequence). The CDR3 consists of 13 residues. V lost 0 bases and J lost 13, with 17 bases in between. This CDR3 is CSARDRRSDNKYF. The DNA for the CDR3 is TGCAGTGCTAGAGATCGTAGGAGCGACAACAAGTATTTT.

The CDR3 DNA follows: TGCGCCAGCAGCCTGGAACAGGGGGCGCTGGGGACCCAGTACTTC. Protein product: CASSLEQGALGTQYF. The chain joins TRBV5-1 to TRBJ2-5; TRBD1 agrees at 9 bases. CDR1 is SGHRS and CDR2 is YFSETQ in the germline V gene. The CDR3 is 15 amino acids. Losses at the gene ends were 4 bases for V and 7 bases for J; bases not matched to a gene: 11.

This clonotype appeared a few times. The rearrangement uses TRBV6-6 and TRBJ2-3; D gene uncertain. Between the trimmed V and J ends, which lost 2 bases and 1 base, there was a span of 7 bases. The V gene's germline CDR1 is MNHNY and CDR2 SVGAGI (reference sequence). The CDR3 is 14 residues long. The CDR3 protein is CASSYRVGTDTQYF. CDR3 in DNA: TGTGCCAGCAGTTACCGGGTTGGCACAGATACGCAGTATTTT.

The V call is TRBV5-6, the J call TRBJ1-1, with TRBD1 matching over 7 bases. Germline loops: CDR1 SGHDT, CDR2 YYEEEE. After removal of 4 bases from V and 11 bases from J, the junction contained 11 bases not matched to a gene. This CDR3 has 13 residues. The CDR3 region is CASSANRQGRAFF. The DNA for the CDR3 is TGTGCCAGCAGCGCCAACCGACAGGGACGGGCTTTCTTT.

This clonotype was counted a few times. The rearrangement uses TRBV20-1 and TRBJ2-5; 9 nucleotides align to TRBD2. The germline V gene has CDR1 DFQATT and CDR2 SNEGSKA (reference sequence). The J segment lost 5 bases and the V segment lost 1 base, leaving 8 bases of the junction unmatched. The CDR3 length is 15 residues. The CDR3 is CSARVIAGETETQYF. CDR3 nucleotide sequence: TGCAGTGCTAGAGTAATAGCGGGAGAGACGGAGACCCAGTACTTC.

This chain uses TRBV2 with TRBJ2-4, with D perhaps TRBD2 (5 bases). Germline assignment: CDR1 SNHLY and CDR2 FYNNEI. The CDR3 is made up of 17 amino acids. Trimming left V 2 bases short and J 0 bases short, with 14 bases between. CDR3 amino acids: CASSERGPRLAKNIQYF. The CDR3 nucleotides are TGTGCCAGCAGTGAAAGAGGGCCACGGCTAGCCAAAAACATTCAGTACTTC. Based on the CDR3 plus reference TRBV2 and TRBJ2-4, the full variable domain is EPEVTQTPSHQVTQMGQEVILRCVPISNHLYFYWYRQILGQKVEFLVSFYNNEISEKSEIFDDQFSVERPDGSNFTLKIRSTKLEDSAMYFCASSERGPRLAKNIQYFGAGTRLSVL.

The rearrangement uses TRBV2 and TRBJ2-6; a weak D match, TRBD2 (5 bases). Germline V lookup: CDR1 SNHLY, CDR2 FYNNEI. V was cut by 8 bases and J by 2 bases, with 7 bases left in between. This CDR3 is built from 13 residues. CDR3 protein: CASFGAGANVLTF. The CDR3 DNA reads TGTGCCAGCTTCGGGGCTGGGGCCAACGTCCTGACTTTC. The full variable domain, completed using reference TRBV2 and TRBJ2-6, is EPEVTQTPSHQVTQMGQEVILRCVPISNHLYFYWYRQILGQKVEFLVSFYNNEISEKSEIFDDQFSVERPDGSNFTLKIRSTKLEDSAMYFCASFGAGANVLTFGAGSRLTVL.